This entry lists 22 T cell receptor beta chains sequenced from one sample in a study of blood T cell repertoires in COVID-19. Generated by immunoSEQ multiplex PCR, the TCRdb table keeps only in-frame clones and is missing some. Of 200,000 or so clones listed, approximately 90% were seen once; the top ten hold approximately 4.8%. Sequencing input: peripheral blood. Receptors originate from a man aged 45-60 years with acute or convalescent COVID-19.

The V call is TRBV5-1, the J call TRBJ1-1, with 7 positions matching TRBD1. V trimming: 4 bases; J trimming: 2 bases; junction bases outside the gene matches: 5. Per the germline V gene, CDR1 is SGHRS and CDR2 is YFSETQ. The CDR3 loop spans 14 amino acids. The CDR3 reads CASSSTGANTEAFF. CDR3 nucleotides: TGCGCCAGCAGCAGCACAGGGGCCAACACTGAAGCTTTCTTT.

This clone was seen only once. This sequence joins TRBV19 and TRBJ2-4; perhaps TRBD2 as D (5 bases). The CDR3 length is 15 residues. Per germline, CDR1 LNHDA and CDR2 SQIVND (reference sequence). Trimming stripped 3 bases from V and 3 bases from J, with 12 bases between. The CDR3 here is CASSILDSGKNIQYF. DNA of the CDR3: TGTGCCAGTAGTATCCTGGACTCCGGCAAAAACATTCAGTACTTC.

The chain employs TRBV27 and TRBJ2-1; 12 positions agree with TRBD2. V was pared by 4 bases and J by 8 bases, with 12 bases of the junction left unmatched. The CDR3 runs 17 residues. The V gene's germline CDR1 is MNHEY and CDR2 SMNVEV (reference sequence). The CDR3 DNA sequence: TGTGCCAGCAGTTCGACCCCGACTAGCGGGGGCGGAGATGAGCAGTTCTTC. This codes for CASSSTPTSGGGDEQFF.

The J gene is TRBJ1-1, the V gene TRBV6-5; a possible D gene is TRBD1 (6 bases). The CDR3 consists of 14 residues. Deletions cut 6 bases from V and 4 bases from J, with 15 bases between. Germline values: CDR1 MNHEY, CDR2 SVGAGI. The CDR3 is CASSHRVVGTEAFF. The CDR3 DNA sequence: TGTGCCAGCAGCCACAGGGTGGTGGGCACTGAAGCTTTCTTT.

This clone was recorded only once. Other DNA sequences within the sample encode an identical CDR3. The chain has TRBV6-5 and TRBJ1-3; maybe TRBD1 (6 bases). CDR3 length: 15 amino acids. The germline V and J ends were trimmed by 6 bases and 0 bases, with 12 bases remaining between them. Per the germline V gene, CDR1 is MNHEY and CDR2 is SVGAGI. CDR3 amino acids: CASRPGQSSGNTIYF. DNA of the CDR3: TGTGCCAGCAGACCAGGACAGAGCTCTGGAAACACCATATATTTT.

This CDR3 is CASSLPQGAREETQYF. The CDR3 DNA is TGTGCCAGCAGCTTACCACAGGGGGCAAGGGAAGAGACCCAGTACTTC. The chain uses TRBV5-5 and TRBJ2-5; 9 positions match TRBD1. Per the germline V gene, CDR1 is SGHKS and CDR2 is YYEKEE (reference sequence). The length of the CDR3 is 16 residues. V was pared by 2 bases and J by 3 bases, with 8 bases of the junction left unmatched.

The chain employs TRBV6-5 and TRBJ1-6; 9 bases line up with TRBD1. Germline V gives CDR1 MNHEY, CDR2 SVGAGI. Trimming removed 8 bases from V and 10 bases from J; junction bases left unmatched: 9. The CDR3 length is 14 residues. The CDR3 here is CASLTRTGVSPLHF. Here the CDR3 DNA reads TGTGCCAGCCTTACCCGGACAGGGGTGTCACCCCTCCACTTT.

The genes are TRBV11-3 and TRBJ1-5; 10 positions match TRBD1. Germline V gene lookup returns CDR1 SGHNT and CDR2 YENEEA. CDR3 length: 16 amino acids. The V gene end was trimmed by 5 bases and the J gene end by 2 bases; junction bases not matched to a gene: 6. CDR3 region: CASSELTGGGNQPQHF. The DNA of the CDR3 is TGTGCCAGCAGCGAATTGACAGGGGGCGGCAATCAGCCCCAGCATTTT.

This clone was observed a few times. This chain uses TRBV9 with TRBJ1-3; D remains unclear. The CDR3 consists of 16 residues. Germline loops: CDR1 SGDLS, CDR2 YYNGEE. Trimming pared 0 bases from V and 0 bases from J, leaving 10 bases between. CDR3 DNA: TGTGCCAGCAGCGTAGCCGACGGGAGCTCTGGAAACACCATATATTTT. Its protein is CASSVADGSSGNTIYF.

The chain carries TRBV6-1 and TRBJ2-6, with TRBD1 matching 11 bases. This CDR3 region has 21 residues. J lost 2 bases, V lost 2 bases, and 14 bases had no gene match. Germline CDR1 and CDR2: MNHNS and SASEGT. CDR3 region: CASSERLVGTGGGTGANVLTF. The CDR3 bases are TGTGCCAGCAGTGAAAGGCTCGTCGGGACAGGGGGTGGCACTGGGGCCAACGTCCTGACTTTC.

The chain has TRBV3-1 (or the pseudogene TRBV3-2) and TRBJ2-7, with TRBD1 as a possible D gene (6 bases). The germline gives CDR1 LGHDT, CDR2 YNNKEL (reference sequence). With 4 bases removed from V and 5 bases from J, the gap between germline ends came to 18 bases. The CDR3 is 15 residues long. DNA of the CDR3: TGTGCCAGCAGCCCCACCTTAGACAGGCTCCACGAGCAGTACTTC. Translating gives CASSPTLDRLHEQYF.

The CDR3 DNA sequence: TGTGCCAGCAGTGAATCCTGGCCCGGGGGCTATGGCTACACCTTC. This sequence encodes CASSESWPGGYGYTF. The chain joins TRBV6-1 to TRBJ1-2; the D gene is possibly TRBD1 (5 bases). Looked up from germline, CDR1 is MNHNS and CDR2 is SASEGT. The CDR3 is 15 residues long. Trimming left V 2 bases short and J 4 bases short, with 14 bases between.

The chain's CDR3 is CASTITGIFDTEAFF. CDR3 nucleotide sequence: TGTGCCAGCACCATTACAGGGATTTTCGACACTGAAGCTTTCTTT. The V call is TRBV2, the J call TRBJ1-1; D may be TRBD1 (6 bases). Germline CDR1 and CDR2: SNHLY and FYNNEI. CDR3 length equals 15 residues. With 7 bases removed from V and 3 bases from J, the gap between germline ends came to 18 bases.

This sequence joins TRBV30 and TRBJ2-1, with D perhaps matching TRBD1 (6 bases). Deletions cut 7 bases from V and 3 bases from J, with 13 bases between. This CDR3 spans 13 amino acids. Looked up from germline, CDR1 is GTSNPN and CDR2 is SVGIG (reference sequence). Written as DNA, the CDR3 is TGTGCCTCTCCCGGCAGGGGCTACAATGAGCAGTTCTTC. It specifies CASPGRGYNEQFF. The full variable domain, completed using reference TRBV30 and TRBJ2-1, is SQTIHQWPATLVQPVGSPLSLECTVEGTSNPNLYWYRQAAGRGLQLLFYSVGIGQISSEVPQNLSASRPQDRQFILSSKKLLLSDSGFYLCASPGRGYNEQFFGPGTRLTVL.

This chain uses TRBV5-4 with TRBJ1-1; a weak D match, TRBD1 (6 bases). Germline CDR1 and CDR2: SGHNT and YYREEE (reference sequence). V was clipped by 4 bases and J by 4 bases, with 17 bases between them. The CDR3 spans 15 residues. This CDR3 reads CASSLTGRTSTEAFF. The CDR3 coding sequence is TGTGCCAGCAGCCTCACAGGGAGAACAAGCACTGAAGCTTTCTTT.

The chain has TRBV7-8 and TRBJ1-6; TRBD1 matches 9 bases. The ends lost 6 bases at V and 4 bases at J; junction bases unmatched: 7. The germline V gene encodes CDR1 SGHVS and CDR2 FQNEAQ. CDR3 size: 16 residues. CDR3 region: CASSPGTGFYNSPLHF. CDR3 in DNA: TGTGCCAGCAGTCCCGGGACAGGGTTTTATAATTCACCCCTCCACTTT.

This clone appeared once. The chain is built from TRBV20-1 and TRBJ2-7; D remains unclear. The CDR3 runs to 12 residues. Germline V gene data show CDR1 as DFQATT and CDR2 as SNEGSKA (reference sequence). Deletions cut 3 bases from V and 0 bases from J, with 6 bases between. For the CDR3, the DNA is TGCAGTGCTAGTGCATCCTCCTACGAGCAGTACTTC. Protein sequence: CSASASSYEQYF.

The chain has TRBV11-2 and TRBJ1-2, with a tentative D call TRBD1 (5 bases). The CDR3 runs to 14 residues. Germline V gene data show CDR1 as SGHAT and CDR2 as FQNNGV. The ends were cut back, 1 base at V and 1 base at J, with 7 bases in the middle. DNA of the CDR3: TGTGCCAGCAGCTTAGGTCAGGGTAACTATGGCTACACCTTC. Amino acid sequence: CASSLGQGNYGYTF.

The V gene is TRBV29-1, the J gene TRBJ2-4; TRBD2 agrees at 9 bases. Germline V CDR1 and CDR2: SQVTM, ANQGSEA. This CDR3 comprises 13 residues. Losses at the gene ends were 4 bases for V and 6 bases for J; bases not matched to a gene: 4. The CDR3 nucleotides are TGCAGCGTTGTGGGTAGCGGGGGAAACATTCAGTACTTC. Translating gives CSVVGSGGNIQYF. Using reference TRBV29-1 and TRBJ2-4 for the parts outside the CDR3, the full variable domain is SAVISQKPSRDICQRGTSLTIQCQVDSQVTMMFWYRQQPGQSLTLIATANQGSEATYESGFVIDKFPISRPNLTFSTLTVSNMSPEDSSIYLCSVVGSGGNIQYFGAGTRLSVL.

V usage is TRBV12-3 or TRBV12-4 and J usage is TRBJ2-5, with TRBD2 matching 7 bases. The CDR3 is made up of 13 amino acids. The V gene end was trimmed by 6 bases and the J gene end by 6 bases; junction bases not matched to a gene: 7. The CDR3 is CASRQTSSQTQYF. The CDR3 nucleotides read TGTGCCAGCAGGCAGACTAGCAGCCAGACCCAGTACTTC.

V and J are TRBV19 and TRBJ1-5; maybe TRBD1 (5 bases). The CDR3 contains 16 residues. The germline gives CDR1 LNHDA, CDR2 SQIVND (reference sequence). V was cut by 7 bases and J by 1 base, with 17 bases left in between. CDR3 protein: CASTTREGKSNQPQHF. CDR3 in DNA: TGTGCCAGTACCACCAGGGAGGGGAAGAGCAATCAGCCCCAGCATTTT.

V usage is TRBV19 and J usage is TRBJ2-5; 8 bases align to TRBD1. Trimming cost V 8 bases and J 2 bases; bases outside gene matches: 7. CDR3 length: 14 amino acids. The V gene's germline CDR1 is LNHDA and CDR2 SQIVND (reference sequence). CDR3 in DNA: TGTGCCAGTGCGCCCGGACAGGGACAAGAGACCCAGTACTTC. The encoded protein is CASAPGQGQETQYF. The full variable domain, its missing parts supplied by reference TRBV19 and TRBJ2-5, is DGGITQSPKYLFRKEGQNVTLSCEQNLNHDAMYWYRQDPGQGLRLIYYSQIVNDFQKGDIAEGYSVSREKKESFPLTVTSAQKNPTAFYLCASAPGQGQETQYFGPGTRLLVL.